These T cell receptor beta chains were read from a single sample in a study of blood T cell repertoires in COVID-19. Method: immunoSEQ multiplex PCR; TCRdb's copy keeps in-frame clones and lacks some. The sample lists 130,000 to 150,000 clones, around 80% occurring once. Specimen: peripheral blood. The receptors come from a man aged 80 or over with acute or convalescent COVID-19. The CDR3 runs from the conserved cysteine through the conserved F or W. The D gene is left open where the match is weak. The size entry is marked missing in some rows and otherwise reads once, few, many or a size class.

TRBJ1-5 . TRBD1 TRBV19 TGTGCCAGTAGCCCCAGCGGGGTGGGACAGGGCTTTGGACAGCCCCAGCATTTT CASSPSGVGQGFGQPQHF
TRBJ2-3 . . TRBV11-3 TGTGCCAGCAGCCGAAGTCCCAGTCCTACAGATACGCAGTATTTT CASSRSPSPTDTQYF
TRBJ1-4 few TRBD1 TRBV29-1 TGCAGCGTTGGTAACCCCGGGACAGGGGTGGAAAAACTGTTTTTT CSVGNPGTGVEKLFF
TRBJ1-4 . TRBD1 TRBV9 TGTGCCAGCAGCTCCTCCCTCGCGACCGGGACAGGGAATGAAAAACTGTTTTTT CASSSSLATGTGNEKLFF
TRBJ1-2 few . TRBV7-2 TGTGCCAGCAGCTTAGTCGGGGGAGTGGGACGAAATAACTATGGCTACACCTTC CASSLVGGVGRNNYGYTF
TRBJ2-7 . . TRBV19 TGTGCCAGTCTCTACGAGCAGTACTTC CASLYEQYF
TRBJ2-3 . TRBD1 TRBV9 TGTGCCAGCAGCCCTCCGACAGGGGGCACAGATACGCAGTATTTT CASSPPTGGTDTQYF
TRBJ1-3 . TRBD1 TRBV3-1/TRBV3-2 TGTGCCAGCAGCCAAGGGACAGGGAACTCTGGAAACACCATATATTTT CASSQGTGNSGNTIYF
TRBJ2-1 . TRBD2 TRBV11-3 TGTGCCAGCAGCTTAGTCCTAGCGGGGGAAGGCAATGAGCAGTTCTTC CASSLVLAGEGNEQFF
TRBJ2-1 . . TRBV11-3 TGTGCCAGCAGCCCCGGGGGCTCCTACAATGAGCAGTTCTTC CASSPGGSYNEQFF
TRBJ2-4 once . TRBV9 TGTGCCAGCAGCGCCGGACTCGGCAAAAACATTCAGTACTTC CASSAGLGKNIQYF
TRBJ1-3 . TRBD1 TRBV9 TGTGCCAGCAGCGTAGTAGTAGCACAGGGGGGGGCGAACACCATATATTTT CASSVVVAQGGANTIYF
TRBJ1-2 once . TRBV4-3 TGCGCCAGCAGCCATAACAGGGAACGGAGCTATGGCTACACCTTC CASSHNRERSYGYTF
TRBJ2-3 . TRBD2 TRBV7-2 TGTGCCAGCAGATTAAGCGGGGGCGCAGATACGCAGTATTTT CASRLSGGADTQYF
TRBJ2-7 . . TRBV9 TGTGCCAGCAGCGTAGAGGACAGCTACGAGCAGTACTTC CASSVEDSYEQYF
TRBJ1-4 . TRBD1 TRBV5-4 TGTGCCAGCAGCTGGAAGACAGGGAAAAATGAAAAACTGTTTTTT CASSWKTGKNEKLFF
TRBJ1-1 . TRBD1 TRBV14 TGTGCCAGCAGCCGGGACAGGCGAGGGGGGGCTTTCTTT CASSRDRRGGAFF
TRBJ1-2 . . TRBV5-4 TGTGCCAGCAGCTTAAAGGGGCTCGGCTATGGCTACACCTTC CASSLKGLGYGYTF
TRBJ1-6 . . TRBV6-6 TGTGCCAGCAGTTTGGGGGGAGGGTCACCCCTCCACTTT CASSLGGGSPLHF
TRBJ2-3 . TRBD1 TRBV11-3 TGTGCCAGCAGCACAGGGGTCGACGGCACAGATACGCAGTATTTT CASSTGVDGTDTQYF
TRBJ1-4 . . TRBV28 TGTGCCAGCAGTTACCAAAAGGGGGGGACGGGCAAAAAACTGTTTTTT CASSYQKGGTGKKLFF
TRBJ1-6 . . TRBV19 TGTGCCAGTAGTATAGAGCACCGGGTCCGGAGGAAGGATTCACCCCTCCACTTT CASSIEHRVRRKDSPLHF
TRBJ1-3 . TRBD1 TRBV7-2 TGTGCCAGCAGCACCCGGACAGGGGGCACTGGAAACACCATATATTTT CASSTRTGGTGNTIYF
TRBJ2-3 medium-sized . TRBV24-1 TGTGCCACCAGTGATAACACGGGAGATACGCAGTATTTT CATSDNTGDTQYF
TRBJ2-7 . TRBD2 TRBV2 TGTGCCAGCAGTGAAGAACGGACTAGCGTCGGCGAGCAGTACTTC CASSEERTSVGEQYF
TRBJ2-2 few TRBD2 TRBV20-1 TGCAGTGCTAGTAGCGGGGGGACGAACACCGGGGAGCTGTTTTTT CSASSGGTNTGELFF
TRBJ2-7 . TRBD1 TRBV28 TGTGCCAGCAGTTCGACAGGGCAGAGTGGAGAGCAGTACTTC CASSSTGQSGEQYF
TRBJ2-4 . . TRBV4-3 TGCGCCAGCAGCCAAGATTCACGCATGAATGCGGGCATTCAGTACTTC CASSQDSRMNAGIQYF
TRBJ2-3 once TRBD1 TRBV7-9 TGTGCCAGCAGCTTAGGCAGGGGGCGCGTCACAGATACGCAGTATTTT CASSLGRGRVTDTQYF
TRBJ2-3 few . TRBV11-3 TGTGCCAGCAGCTTAGGCGGCGGGTCGTCAGATACGCAGTATTTT CASSLGGGSSDTQYF
TRBJ2-1 . TRBD1 TRBV27 TGTGCCAGCAGCGCACAGGGGGCGTCCGCCAACAATGAGCAGTTCTTC CASSAQGASANNEQFF
TRBJ1-5 . . TRBV19 TGTGCCAGCACTCGACAGGTCAATCAGCCCCAGCATTTT CASTRQVNQPQHF
TRBJ1-5 few . TRBV7-2 TGTGCCAGCAGCCAAGGGGCAGGGTGGGCCAATCAGCCCCAGCATTTT CASSQGAGWANQPQHF
TRBJ2-1 once TRBD1 TRBV5-1 TGCGCCAGCAGCCTCACCGGGACAGACCTCAATGAGCAGTTCTTC CASSLTGTDLNEQFF
TRBJ2-1 . TRBD1 TRBV7-9 TGTGCCAGCAGCTCCCGACAGGGCGCCAGGGATGAGCAGTTCTTC CASSSRQGARDEQFF
TRBJ1-4 . TRBD1 TRBV7-2 TGTGCCAGCAGCCCCGACAGGGGGAATGAAAAACTGTTTTTT CASSPDRGNEKLFF
TRBJ1-3 few . TRBV28 TGTGCCAGCCGAGAAGCTGGAAACACCATATATTTT CASREAGNTIYF
TRBJ2-3 few TRBD1 TRBV18 TGTGCCAGCTCACCTGGGACAGCTAGCACAGATACGCAGTATTTT CASSPGTASTDTQYF
TRBJ2-2 . . TRBV7-8 TGTGCCAGCAGCTCTCGGACAGCCGCGAACACCGGGGAGCTGTTTTTT CASSSRTAANTGELFF
TRBJ2-7 few TRBD1 TRBV30 TGTGCCTGGAGAGGACAGGGGACCTACGAGCAGTACTTC CAWRGQGTYEQYF
TRBJ2-1 . TRBD2 TRBV7-9 TGTGCCAGCAGCCCCGGGGGGAGCGGGGCGGATGAGCAGTTCTTC CASSPGGSGADEQFF
TRBJ2-5 . TRBD2 TRBV27 TGTGCCAGCAGTTTAGGAAGGCAGGGAGGGTTAGAGACCCAGTACTTC CASSLGRQGGLETQYF
TRBJ2-1 . . TRBV19 TGTGCCAGTAGTATAGGCAGGAAGCAGTTCTTC CASSIGRKQFF
TRBJ2-7 . TRBD1 TRBV6-6 TGTGCCAGCAGTCAAGACAGGGGGCGAGACGAGCAGTACTTC CASSQDRGRDEQYF
TRBJ2-6 once TRBD1 TRBV24-1 TGTGCCACCAGTAAGGGACAGGGGGTTTTGGGGGCCAACGTCCTGACTTTC CATSKGQGVLGANVLTF
TRBJ2-1 . TRBD2 TRBV9 TGTGCCAGCAGCGTAGGTAGGAGCGGGGGGGCCAGTGAGCAGTTCTTC CASSVGRSGGASEQFF
TRBJ1-3 . . TRBV9 TGTGCCAGCAGCCCGGACAGCAACTCTGGAAACACCATATATTTT CASSPDSNSGNTIYF